This T cell receptor beta chain was retrieved from a study of T-cell memory formation after mild COVID-19. Each CDR3 protein is one row after TCRdb ran MiXCR on the 5' RACE reads. The sample lists more than 110,000 distinct CDR3 sequences, 20% to 25% seen once, with about 24% in the top ten. Germline V CDR1 and CDR2: SGHNT, YENEEA. This CDR3 region has 14 residues. Trimming stripped 3 bases from V and 1 base from J, with 9 bases between. Concerning this clonotype itself: Its antigen remains unknown.

General study results and limits: While clones contracting from day 15 to 85 were balanced between CD4 and CD8, later expanders leaned CD4+. Some clones that responded were present in memory (sampled pre-infection), which suggests cross-reactive memory joined.

The chain couples TRBV11-3 to TRBJ1-1, with D maybe TRBD1 (6 bases). The receptor was isolated from an adult woman who had mild COVID-19 (a few samples of this study predate the infection). Cell type and time point are not known. Sequencing was done on a sample of PBMCs or a T cell subset sorted from them (not recorded which). The CDR3, as DNA: TGTGCCAGCAGCTTTAGGGGGAGGAACACTGAAGCTTTCTTT. It translates to CASSFRGRNTEAFF.